One sample yielded the 22 T cell receptor beta chains listed below, sequenced in a study of blood T cell repertoires in COVID-19. Only in-frame clones appear in the TCRdb table, and some are missing; sequencing was by immunoSEQ multiplex PCR. Of some 220,000 clones in the sample, 85% were seen once. The specimen was peripheral blood. The receptors originated from a woman aged 70-85 years with COVID-19, enrolled during active disease.

The rearrangement joins TRBV12-3 or TRBV12-4 to TRBJ2-7; D possibly corresponds to TRBD1 (6 bases). The V gene lost 10 bases and the J gene lost 7 bases, with 14 bases spanning the gap. The CDR3 runs to 11 residues. The chain's CDR3 is CANSTGLEQYF. The CDR3 DNA reads as TGTGCCAACTCGACAGGTTTAGAGCAGTACTTC.

The chain joins TRBV18 to TRBJ1-5; D gene ambiguous. Germline V CDR1 and CDR2: KGHSH, LQKENI. The CDR3 length is 15 residues. The V gene lost 3 bases and the J gene lost 4 bases, with 13 bases spanning the gap. As DNA, the CDR3 is TGTGCCAGCTCACCGGGAGAGAGACGGAATCAGCCCCAGCATTTT. Its protein product is CASSPGERRNQPQHF.

The chain uses TRBV9 and TRBJ2-3; TRBD1 aligns across 12 bases. This CDR3 has 15 residues. Germline CDR1 is SGDLS and CDR2 is YYNGEE. Germline trimming cut 4 bases from V and 6 bases from J; bases unmatched to any gene: 6. CDR3 residues: CASSSGQGAGDTQYF. DNA for the CDR3: TGTGCCAGCAGCTCGGGACAGGGGGCAGGTGATACGCAGTATTTT.

V gene TRBV7-2 combines with J gene TRBJ1-2, with D tentatively TRBD1 (5 bases). Germline CDR1 reads SGHTA; CDR2 reads FQGNSA. V lost 5 bases and J lost 0, with 16 bases in between. The CDR3 is made up of 16 amino acids. The CDR3 sequence: CASSVERQITNYGYTF. The CDR3 bases are TGTGCCAGCAGCGTAGAGAGACAGATCACTAACTATGGCTACACCTTC. Filled out from reference TRBV7-2 and TRBJ1-2, the complete variable domain reads GAGVSQSPSNKVTEKGKDVELRCDPISGHTALYWYRQSLGQGLEFLIYFQGNSAPDKSGLPSDRFSAERTGGSVSTLTIQRTQQEDSAVYLCASSVERQITNYGYTFGSGTRLTVV.

This sequence joins TRBV7-8 and TRBJ2-5; TRBD1 matches 11 bases. The junction had 6 bases not matched to a gene; V was cut back by 5 bases and J by 4 bases. The CDR3 runs to 15 residues. The germline V gene encodes CDR1 SGHVS and CDR2 FQNEAQ. CDR3 DNA: TGTGCCAGCAGCGTGGACAGGGGGCGTGGAGAGACCCAGTACTTC. Amino acid sequence: CASSVDRGRGETQYF.

This clone occurred once. The V gene is TRBV7-2, the J gene TRBJ1-2; D is perhaps TRBD1 (5 bases). V lost 5 bases and J 6 bases, leaving 13 bases between the germline ends. The CDR3 extends over 13 amino acids. The germline V gene encodes CDR1 SGHTA and CDR2 FQGNSA. CDR3 residues: CASSLDSRDGYTF. CDR3 sequence (DNA): TGTGCCAGCAGCCTCGATAGCAGGGATGGCTACACCTTC.

V usage is TRBV9 and J usage is TRBJ2-7, with 11 positions matching TRBD2. The trim removed 0 bases at V and 7 bases at J, leaving 9 bases unmatched. The CDR3 extends over 16 amino acids. The germline V gene has CDR1 SGDLS and CDR2 YYNGEE. The CDR3 is CASSVGGSGRAGEQYF. The CDR3 DNA is TGTGCCAGCAGCGTAGGAGGTAGCGGGAGGGCCGGGGAGCAGTACTTC.

The chain recombines TRBV5-4 with TRBJ2-5, with D possibly TRBD1 on 6 matching bases. V lost 5 bases, J lost 2 bases, and 7 bases lay in between. This CDR3 region has 12 residues. Looked up from germline, CDR1 is SGHNT and CDR2 is YYREEE (reference sequence). The CDR3 region is CASRRGQETQYF. CDR3 in DNA: TGTGCCAGCAGGAGGGGGCAAGAGACCCAGTACTTC.

There are a few counts of this clone. This chain uses TRBV3-1 (or the pseudogene TRBV3-2) with TRBJ1-2, with 7 bases matching TRBD1. V dropped 6 bases and J dropped 3; count of bases not matched to a gene: 16. This CDR3 is 17 amino acids long. Germline V gene lookup returns CDR1 LGHDT and CDR2 YNNKEL (reference sequence). The CDR3 DNA reads as TGTGCCAGCAGACAACAGGGGCTGAATGGGCGGGACTATGGCTACACCTTC. Protein sequence: CASRQQGLNGRDYGYTF.

The rearrangement uses TRBV5-1 and TRBJ2-3; TRBD2 agrees at 14 bases. The V gene end was trimmed by 2 bases and the J gene end by 3 bases; junction bases not matched to a gene: 8. There are 18 residues in the CDR3. The germline V gene encodes CDR1 SGHRS and CDR2 YFSETQ. This CDR3 is CASSLGGTSGSWTDTQYF. The DNA of the CDR3 is TGCGCCAGCAGCTTAGGCGGGACTAGCGGGAGCTGGACAGATACGCAGTATTTT.

J is TRBJ1-3 and V is TRBV2; 7 nucleotides match TRBD1. The CDR3 totals 14 residues. Trimming removed 6 bases from V and 2 bases from J; junction bases left unmatched: 4. The germline gives CDR1 SNHLY, CDR2 FYNNEI. DNA for the CDR3: TGTGCCAGCAGATTGACAGGGCCTGGAAACACCATATATTTT. This encodes CASRLTGPGNTIYF.

The CDR3: CSVGMGGDSPLHF. The DNA of the CDR3 is TGCAGCGTGGGGATGGGAGGGGATTCACCCCTCCACTTT. V and J are TRBV29-1 and TRBJ1-6; a possible D gene is TRBD1 (5 bases). V was clipped by 6 bases and J by 8 bases, with 14 bases between them. Germline CDR1 SQVTM, CDR2 ANQGSEA. There are 13 residues in the CDR3.

In nucleotides, the CDR3 is TGCAGCGTTGAAGTCGGGACAGGGGGTTACGAGCAGTACTTC. This codes for CSVEVGTGGYEQYF. The chain links TRBV29-1 to TRBJ2-7, with 11 bases identical to TRBD1. Germline-derived CDR1 and CDR2 are SQVTM and ANQGSEA. V gave up 1 base and J gave up 4 bases; unmatched junction bases: 3. The CDR3 contains 14 residues.

This clone has only a few counts. The gene calls are TRBV9 and TRBJ1-2; possibly TRBD1 for D (5 bases). The CDR3 spans 14 residues. The ends were cut back, 0 bases at V and 7 bases at J, with 13 bases in the middle. The germline V gene encodes CDR1 SGDLS and CDR2 YYNGEE. CDR3 nucleotide sequence: TGTGCCAGCAGCGTAGAAGGCAGGGTCGGTGGCTACACCTTC. Translation: CASSVEGRVGGYTF.

This chain joins TRBV30 and TRBJ2-5, with 11 nucleotides matching TRBD2. This CDR3 is 16 amino acids long. Germline CDR1 and CDR2: GTSNPN and SVGIG (reference sequence). Trimming cost V 4 bases and J 2 bases; bases outside gene matches: 9. The CDR3 region is CAWTLGSGRVQETQYF. The DNA for the CDR3 is TGTGCCTGGACGCTGGGTAGCGGGAGGGTTCAAGAGACCCAGTACTTC. Complete variable domain (other parts from reference TRBV30 and TRBJ2-5): SQTIHQWPATLVQPVGSPLSLECTVEGTSNPNLYWYRQAAGRGLQLLFYSVGIGQISSEVPQNLSASRPQDRQFILSSKKLLLSDSGFYLCAWTLGSGRVQETQYFGPGTRLLVL.

This chain joins TRBV9 and TRBJ1-1; D remains ambiguous. CDR1 SGDLS and CDR2 YYNGEE come from the germline V gene. CDR3 length equals 13 residues. Trimming cost V 0 bases and J 8 bases, with 11 bases left between them. CDR3 loop: CASSVDGLGEAFF. In DNA, the CDR3 is TGTGCCAGCAGCGTAGATGGCTTGGGCGAAGCTTTCTTT. Looking up the rest from reference TRBV9 and TRBJ1-1 gives the full variable domain: DSGVTQTPKHLITATGQRVTLRCSPRSGDLSVYWYQQSLDQGLQFLIQYYNGEERAKGNILERFSAQQFPDLHSELNLSSLELGDSALYFCASSVDGLGEAFFGQGTRLTVV.

Remarks on this clone: The sample holds other DNA sequences that translate to the same CDR3. The gene calls are TRBV11-3 and TRBJ1-2, with 8 nucleotides matching TRBD1. The length of the CDR3 is 14 residues. The germline gives CDR1 SGHNT, CDR2 YENEEA. With V trimmed by 3 bases and J by 5 bases, 5 bases remained unmatched. The CDR3: CASSLDRVGYGYTF. Written as DNA, the CDR3 is TGTGCCAGCAGCTTGGACAGGGTAGGGTATGGCTACACCTTC. Full variable domain (missing parts from reference TRBV11-3 and TRBJ1-2): EAGVVQSPRYKIIEKKQPVAFWCNPISGHNTLYWYLQNLGQGPELLIRYENEEAVDDSQLPKDRFSAERLKGVDSTLKIQPAELGDSAVYLCASSLDRVGYGYTFGSGTRLTVV.

The chain couples TRBV4-2 to TRBJ1-2, with TRBD1 matching 8 bases. This CDR3 region has 16 residues. Germline V gene data show CDR1 as LGHNA and CDR2 as YNFKEQ. The V gene end was trimmed by 1 base and the J gene end by 1 base; junction bases not matched to a gene: 5. The DNA of the CDR3 is TGTGCCAGCAGCCAAGTAATCGGACAGGGTAACTATGGCTACACCTTC. Protein product: CASSQVIGQGNYGYTF.

The J gene is TRBJ1-2, the V gene TRBV5-5; TRBD1 agrees at 7 bases. The CDR3 sequence is 15 residues long. Germline lookup yields CDR1 SGHKS and CDR2 YYEKEE (reference sequence). Losses at the gene ends were 4 bases for V and 4 bases for J; bases not matched to a gene: 10. The CDR3 sequence is CASSSLRDSLYGYTF. CDR3 coding DNA: TGTGCCAGCAGCAGCCTCCGGGACAGCCTCTATGGCTACACCTTC.

This clone has a handful of counts. The gene calls are TRBV12-3 or TRBV12-4 and TRBJ1-2; maybe TRBD1 (6 bases). Trimming left V 4 bases short and J 7 bases short, with 10 bases between. This CDR3 is built from 12 residues. Written as DNA, the CDR3 is TGTGCCAGCAGTTCCACAGGGCTTGGCTACACCTTC. Protein: CASSSTGLGYTF.

The chain joins TRBV6-4 to TRBJ1-6; 7 positions agree with TRBD1. The germline gives CDR1 MRHNA, CDR2 SNTAGT. After removal of 5 bases from V and 7 bases from J, the junction contained 2 bases not matched to a gene. The CDR3 is made up of 13 amino acids. CDR3 amino acids: CASSTGENSPLHF. The DNA for the CDR3 is TGTGCCAGCAGTACAGGGGAAAATTCACCCCTCCACTTT.

The gene calls are TRBV2 and TRBJ2-1; D gene uncertain. The V gene lost 4 bases and the J gene lost 0 bases, with 4 bases spanning the gap. The CDR3 is made up of 13 amino acids. CDR1 and CDR2 (germline): SNHLY, FYNNEI. The CDR3 DNA reads as TGTGCCAGCAGTGTAATCTCCTACAATGAGCAGTTCTTC. Protein product: CASSVISYNEQFF.